Listed here is a single TCR beta chain. The CDR3 spans 13 residues. V lost 5 bases to trimming and J lost 5 bases; unmatched junction nucleotides: 3. CDR1 and CDR2 from the germline V gene are MDHEN and SYDVKM. The sample originates from a study of blood T cells in healthy people across ages. A second 7 to 11 cycle PCR used barcoded and J-beta primers. TCRdb passed the 5' RACE reads through MiXCR, listing each CDR3 protein once. The data contain about 1 million distinct CDR3 sequences, more than 35% of them singletons. The specimen sequenced was blood. The TCR originated in a woman in her sixties or seventies in good health. This rearrangement joins TRBV28 to TRBJ1-1; 9 nucleotides agree with TRBD1. The CDR3 here is CASSTGGRTEAFF. In DNA, the CDR3 is TGTGCCAGCAGTACAGGGGGCCGAACTGAAGCTTTCTTT.